One and the same sample provided the 6 T cell receptor beta chains below, sequenced in a study of blood T cell repertoires in COVID-19. Clones were read by immunoSEQ multiplex PCR, and TCRdb kept only the in-frame ones, dropping some. The table lists about 300,000 clones, 83% of them singletons, with 8% to 9.5% in the top ten. The sequenced material came from peripheral blood. Receptors originate from a woman between 45 and 65 years old who had recovered from COVID-19.

The rearrangement joins TRBV6-5 to TRBJ2-7, with a possible D match to TRBD1 (5 bases). This CDR3 has 15 amino acids. Germline V gives CDR1 MNHEY, CDR2 SVGAGI. V lost 0 bases to trimming and J lost 4 bases, with 13 bases between them. In DNA, the CDR3 is TGTGCCAGCAGTTACTCGGCAGGGCGCGGTTACGAGCAGTACTTC. Translation: CASSYSAGRGYEQYF.

This clone was observed a few times. The chain joins TRBV19 to TRBJ2-1, with 9 bases lining up with TRBD2. Trimming removed 5 bases from V and 9 bases from J; junction bases left unmatched: 14. The germline CDR1 and CDR2 sequences are LNHDA and SQIVND (reference sequence). The CDR3 totals 16 residues. Here the CDR3 reads CASSPRGAGGRFEQFF. Written as DNA, the CDR3 is TGTGCCAGTAGTCCCCGGGGAGCGGGAGGCAGATTTGAGCAGTTCTTC. Combining the CDR3 with reference TRBV19 and TRBJ2-1 gives the whole variable domain DGGITQSPKYLFRKEGQNVTLSCEQNLNHDAMYWYRQDPGQGLRLIYYSQIVNDFQKGDIAEGYSVSREKKESFPLTVTSAQKNPTAFYLCASSPRGAGGRFEQFFGPGTRLTVL.

This sequence joins TRBV6-6 and TRBJ2-7; 8 bases match TRBD1. After removal of 5 bases from V and 5 bases from J, the junction contained 17 bases not matched to a gene. This CDR3 region has 17 residues. Germline CDR1 and CDR2: MNHNY and SVGAGI (reference sequence). The CDR3 DNA follows: TGTGCCAGCAGTCATACCATAAGACGGACAGGGCCCGACGAGCAGTACTTC. Translation gives CASSHTIRRTGPDEQYF.

V gene TRBV6-4 combines with J gene TRBJ1-3, with 7 bases fitting TRBD1. The CDR3 runs 13 residues. Unmatched junction bases numbered 5, after V lost 3 bases and J lost 9 bases. Germline V gene sequence: CDR1 MRHNA, CDR2 SNTAGT. The CDR3 nucleotides are TGTGCCAGCAGTGATCACGCAGGGGGCACCATATATTTT. It codes for CASSDHAGGTIYF.

The chain is built from TRBV5-1 and TRBJ2-1; a weak D match, TRBD2 (6 bases). The CDR3 totals 14 residues. Germline values: CDR1 SGHRS, CDR2 YFSETQ. Trimming removed 0 bases from V and 5 bases from J, with 9 bases in between. This chain's CDR3 is CASSLVAADNEQFF. The CDR3 nucleotides read TGCGCCAGCAGCTTGGTAGCGGCCGACAATGAGCAGTTCTTC.

V usage is TRBV9 and J usage is TRBJ2-7, with 11 bases matching TRBD2. Germline CDR1 is SGDLS and CDR2 is YYNGEE. The CDR3 spans 19 residues. Trimming took 3 bases from V and 2 from J; bases not matched to a gene: 16. CDR3 sequence: CASSEAPLAGGHSPYEQYF. The CDR3 nucleotides read TGTGCCAGCAGCGAGGCCCCTCTAGCGGGGGGCCATTCGCCCTACGAGCAGTACTTC.